This T cell receptor (beta chain) was captured by sequencing in a study of cytomegalovirus exposure and HLA in healthy donors. Study-wide results and caveats: It was 150 to 200 TCR beta chains that were listed as cytomegalovirus-associated.

Points on this clone: No antigen is known for it.

The V gene lost 10 bases and the J gene lost 7 bases, with 7 bases spanning the gap. Germline CDR1 is MNHNS and CDR2 is SASEGT. The CDR3 has 10 residues. The study ran its PCR with 60 Vbeta and 13 Jbeta primers. Sequenced by immunoSEQ multiplex PCR; TCRdb stores in-frame clones only, minus some. The table includes 55,000 to 65,000 clones, 65% to 90% detected once. This chain joins TRBV6-1 and TRBJ2-2; D is uncertain. The clonotype originates from a female donor in good health and CMV-seronegative. Specimen: PBMCs. CDR3 amino acids: CAILRGELFF. CDR3 nucleotides: TGTGCCATCCTGCGCGGGGAGCTGTTTTTT.